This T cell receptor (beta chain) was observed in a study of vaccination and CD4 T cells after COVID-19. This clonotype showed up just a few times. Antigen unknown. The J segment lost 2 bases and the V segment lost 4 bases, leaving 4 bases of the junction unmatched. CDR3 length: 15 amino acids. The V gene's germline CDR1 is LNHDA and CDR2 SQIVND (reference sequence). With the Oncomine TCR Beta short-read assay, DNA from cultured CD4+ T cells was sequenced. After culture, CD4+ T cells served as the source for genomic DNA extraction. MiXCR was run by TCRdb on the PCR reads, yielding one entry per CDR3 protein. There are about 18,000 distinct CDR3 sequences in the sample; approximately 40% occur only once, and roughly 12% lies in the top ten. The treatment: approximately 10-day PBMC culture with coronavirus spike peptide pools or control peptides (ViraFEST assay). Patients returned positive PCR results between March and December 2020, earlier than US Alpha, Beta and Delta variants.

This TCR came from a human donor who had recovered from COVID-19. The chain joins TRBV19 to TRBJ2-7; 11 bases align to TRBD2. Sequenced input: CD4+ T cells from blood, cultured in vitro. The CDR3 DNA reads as TGTGCCAGTAGTAAACTAGCGGGAGCCCCCTACGAGCAGTACTTC. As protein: CASSKLAGAPYEQYF.